Below are 20 T cell receptor beta chains sequenced from a single sample in a study of blood T cell repertoires in COVID-19. Sequencing was performed with immunoSEQ multiplex PCR; in TCRdb, only in-frame clones are kept and a portion is missing. The table has under 500,000 clones, approximately 90% seen once. Sequenced sample: PBMCs or T cells enriched from blood (not recorded which). The receptors here all came from a woman aged 18-29 years with acute COVID-19.

The chain uses TRBV3-1 (or the pseudogene TRBV3-2) and TRBJ1-1; possibly TRBD1 for D (6 bases). Germline V CDR1 and CDR2: LGHDT, YNNKEL (reference sequence). The CDR3 runs to 14 residues. Deletions cut 3 bases from V and 0 bases from J, with 8 bases between. Here the CDR3 reads CASSQYRVNTEAFF. CDR3 coding DNA: TGTGCCAGCAGCCAGTACAGGGTGAACACTGAAGCTTTCTTT.

The chain employs TRBV4-1 and TRBJ2-1, with D possibly being TRBD2 (5 bases). V was clipped by 4 bases and J by 0 bases, with 10 bases between them. The length of the CDR3 is 15 residues. CDR1 and CDR2 from the germline V gene are MGHRA and YSYEKL. CDR3 amino acids: CASSRPGDSYNEQFF. Written as DNA, the CDR3 is TGCGCCAGCAGCCGCCCCGGGGACTCCTACAATGAGCAGTTCTTC.

This clone was observed a few times. The chain links TRBV3-1 (or the pseudogene TRBV3-2) to TRBJ1-3; D not certain. Germline CDR1 is LGHDT and CDR2 is YNNKEL (reference sequence). V lost 1 base to trimming and J lost 7 bases, with 11 bases between them. There are 14 residues in the CDR3. As DNA, the CDR3 is TGTGCCAGCAGCCAAGGAGAGGGCCGGAACACCATATATTTT. It translates to CASSQGEGRNTIYF.

The rearrangement links TRBV7-3 to TRBJ2-5; tentatively, D is TRBD1 (6 bases). Germline CDR1 SGHTA, CDR2 FQGTGA. V was trimmed by 5 bases and J by 7 bases, leaving 17 bases between them. CDR3 length: 14 residues. CDR3 DNA: TGTGCCAGCAGCACAGGGACATTGTCGGGGACCCAGTACTTC. Translation: CASSTGTLSGTQYF. The full variable domain, with the rest looked up from reference TRBV7-3 and TRBJ2-5, is GAGVSQTPSNKVTEKGKYVELRCDPISGHTALYWYRQSLGQGPEFLIYFQGTGAADDSGLPNDRFFAVRPEGSVSTLKIQRTERGDSAVYLCASSTGTLSGTQYFGPGTRLLVL.

The chain combines TRBV6-5 with TRBJ1-2; D gene uncertain. The CDR3 length is 15 residues. The V and J ends lost 6 bases and 0 bases respectively, with 14 bases between them. CDR1 MNHEY and CDR2 SVGAGI come from the germline V gene. In DNA, the CDR3 is TGTGCCAGCAGCCCCATGAGTTTGACTAACTATGGCTACACCTTC. It translates to CASSPMSLTNYGYTF.

The rearrangement uses TRBV19 and TRBJ1-3; TRBD1 matches 7 bases. Germline trimming cut 4 bases from V and 0 bases from J; bases unmatched to any gene: 12. This CDR3 is built from 18 residues. Germline-derived CDR1 and CDR2 are LNHDA and SQIVND (reference sequence). The CDR3 spells CASSTTPMTGPSGNTIYF. In nucleotides, the CDR3 is TGTGCCAGTAGTACAACCCCCATGACAGGGCCCTCTGGAAACACCATATATTTT.

This clone was recorded only once. The V call is TRBV2, the J call TRBJ1-6; D is perhaps TRBD1 (5 bases). The CDR3 consists of 15 residues. V gave up 3 bases and J gave up 5 bases, with 11 bases separating them. The germline V gene has CDR1 SNHLY and CDR2 FYNNEI. For the CDR3, the DNA is TGTGCCAGCAGTGAGATTGGGGCCAATAATTCACCCCTCCACTTT. Translation gives CASSEIGANNSPLHF.

The chain couples TRBV18 to TRBJ1-4, with 7 bases aligning to TRBD1. CDR1 KGHSH and CDR2 LQKENI come from the germline V gene. The V gene end was trimmed by 2 bases and the J gene end by 8 bases; junction bases not matched to a gene: 8. This CDR3 is 15 amino acids long. CDR3: CASSPRGRGEEKLFF. Written as DNA, the CDR3 is TGTGCCAGCTCACCAAGGGGCAGGGGGGAAGAAAAACTGTTTTTT.

The CDR3 loop reads CATTGSYNEQFF. Here the CDR3 DNA reads TGTGCCACCACGGGTTCCTACAATGAGCAGTTCTTC. The V call is TRBV19, the J call TRBJ2-1; no reliable D call. From germline, CDR1 is LNHDA and CDR2 SQIVND (reference sequence). V was clipped by 10 bases and J by 1 base, with 8 bases between them. The CDR3 runs 12 residues.

This chain links TRBV14 with TRBJ2-3; 13 bases align to TRBD2. This CDR3 is 17 amino acids long. Looked up from germline, CDR1 is SGHDN and CDR2 is FVKESK. V was pared by 4 bases and J by 7 bases, with 11 bases of the junction left unmatched. CDR3 region: CASSPLTGTSGKNTQYF. The DNA for the CDR3 is TGTGCCAGCAGCCCGTTAACCGGGACTAGCGGGAAGAATACGCAGTATTTT.

This clone was picked up a small number of times. V and J are TRBV5-1 and TRBJ2-1; D is possibly TRBD1 (5 bases). Germline V gene data show CDR1 as SGHRS and CDR2 as YFSETQ. V was shortened by 0 bases and J by 3 bases, with 10 bases between the two germline ends. The CDR3 is 15 residues long. The CDR3 DNA reads as TGCGCCAGCAGCTTGGGCCAGGGATTCTACAATGAGCAGTTCTTC. Protein sequence: CASSLGQGFYNEQFF.

V gene TRBV15 combines with J gene TRBJ1-5; D gene ambiguous. CDR1 and CDR2 (germline): LNHNV, YYDKDF (reference sequence). Trimming left V 3 bases short and J 6 bases short, with 18 bases between. The CDR3 covers 16 residues. CDR3 in DNA: TGTGCCACCAGCAGGTCACTGGGCGGGAACCCTCAGCCCCAGCATTTT. Encoded protein: CATSRSLGGNPQPQHF.

CDR3 nucleotides: TGTGCCAGCAGCCGAACTAGCGGGAATTTTGAGACCCAGTACTTC. It encodes CASSRTSGNFETQYF. The chain is built from TRBV7-9 and TRBJ2-5; 10 nucleotides agree with TRBD2. The CDR3 loop spans 15 amino acids. CDR1 and CDR2 (germline): SEHNR, FQNEAQ (reference sequence). V gave up 5 bases and J gave up 5 bases; unmatched junction bases: 8.

The rearrangement uses TRBV10-3 and TRBJ2-7; a weak D match, TRBD2 (5 bases). The CDR3 has 13 amino acids. Germline loops: CDR1 ENHRY, CDR2 SYGVKD. V dropped 6 bases and J dropped 6 bases, with 15 bases sitting between them. CDR3 nucleotides: TGTGCCATCAGCCCCCTAGGAGGTCGCGAGCAGTACTTC. This translates into CAISPLGGREQYF.

On this clone itself: The sample contains more than one DNA sequence encoding this CDR3. The J gene is TRBJ2-1, the V gene TRBV9; 10 nucleotides match TRBD2. CDR1 SGDLS and CDR2 YYNGEE come from the germline V gene. The CDR3 spans 16 residues. V shed 0 bases, J shed 8 bases, and the junction held 8 bases outside the gene matches. The CDR3 loop reads CASSVAPSGGAHEQFF. DNA for the CDR3: TGTGCCAGCAGCGTAGCCCCGAGCGGGGGGGCCCATGAGCAGTTCTTC. The variable domain in full, with the rest retrieved from reference TRBV9 and TRBJ2-1, is DSGVTQTPKHLITATGQRVTLRCSPRSGDLSVYWYQQSLDQGLQFLIQYYNGEERAKGNILERFSAQQFPDLHSELNLSSLELGDSALYFCASSVAPSGGAHEQFFGPGTRLTVL.

This clone was picked up one time. The chain is built from TRBV15 and TRBJ1-5; the D gene is possibly TRBD1 (5 bases). V was pared by 7 bases and J by 7 bases, with 17 bases between. The CDR3 is made up of 14 amino acids. Germline V gene lookup returns CDR1 LNHNV and CDR2 YYDKDF (reference sequence). The CDR3 here is CATTGRGVGQPQHF. The CDR3 nucleotides are TGTGCCACCACAGGGAGGGGTGTGGGACAGCCCCAGCATTTT.

This chain links TRBV7-9 with TRBJ1-2; TRBD1 might be the D (5 bases). The CDR3 runs to 16 residues. Germline CDR1 reads SEHNR; CDR2 reads FQNEAQ (reference sequence). Trimming pared 3 bases from V and 6 bases from J, leaving 20 bases between. DNA for the CDR3: TGTGCCAGCAGCTTCCTACCCCCAGAACTCAGGGATGGCTACACCTTC. It encodes CASSFLPPELRDGYTF.

The CDR3 region has the DNA TGTGCCAGCAGGTCCCCTGACAGGGGGCGGATGTACGAGCAGTACTTC. Residues: CASRSPDRGRMYEQYF. The V call is TRBV28, the J call TRBJ2-7; 10 bases line up with TRBD1. J lost 4 bases, V lost 6 bases, and 12 bases had no gene match. The CDR3 runs 16 residues. Germline-derived CDR1 and CDR2 are MDHEN and SYDVKM.

This rearrangement joins TRBV19 to TRBJ1-1; maybe TRBD1 (5 bases). There are 14 residues in the CDR3. Trimming stripped 7 bases from V and 1 base from J, with 13 bases between. Per germline, CDR1 LNHDA and CDR2 SQIVND (reference sequence). The CDR3 DNA reads TGTGCCAGTAATATTAGGGGCGGGAACACTGAAGCTTTCTTT. This encodes CASNIRGGNTEAFF.

This clone showed up just a few times. This rearrangement joins TRBV18 to TRBJ1-3, with D possibly matching TRBD1 (6 bases). The ends were cut back, 3 bases at V and 2 bases at J, with 17 bases in the middle. The V gene's germline CDR1 is KGHSH and CDR2 LQKENI. This CDR3 is 17 amino acids long. The CDR3 DNA is TGTGCCAGCTCACCGATTCCGGACAGCCTAACTGGAAACACCATATATTTT. Amino acids: CASSPIPDSLTGNTIYF. Full variable domain (remainder filled in from reference TRBV18 and TRBJ1-3): NAGVMQNPRHLVRRRGQEARLRCSPMKGHSHVYWYRQLPEEGLKFMVYLQKENIIDESGMPKERFSAEFPKEGPSILRIQQVVRGDSAAYFCASSPIPDSLTGNTIYFGEGSWLTVV.